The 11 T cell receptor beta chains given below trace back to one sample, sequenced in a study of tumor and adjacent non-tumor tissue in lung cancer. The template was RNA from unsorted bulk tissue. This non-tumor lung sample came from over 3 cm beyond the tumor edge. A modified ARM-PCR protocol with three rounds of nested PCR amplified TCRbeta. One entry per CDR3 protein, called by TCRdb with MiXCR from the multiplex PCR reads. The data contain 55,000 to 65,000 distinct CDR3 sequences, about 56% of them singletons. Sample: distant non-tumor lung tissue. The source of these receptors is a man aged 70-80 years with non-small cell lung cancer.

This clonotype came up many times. CDR3 region: CASRGQTNTGELFF. Here the CDR3 DNA reads TGTGCCAGCAGGGGACAAACGAACACCGGGGAGCTGTTTTTT. The rearrangement uses TRBV6-1 and TRBJ2-2; D may be TRBD1 (6 bases). V shed 6 bases and J shed 0 bases, with 8 bases lying between them. The CDR3 spans 14 residues. Germline V gives CDR1 MNHNS, CDR2 SASEGT.

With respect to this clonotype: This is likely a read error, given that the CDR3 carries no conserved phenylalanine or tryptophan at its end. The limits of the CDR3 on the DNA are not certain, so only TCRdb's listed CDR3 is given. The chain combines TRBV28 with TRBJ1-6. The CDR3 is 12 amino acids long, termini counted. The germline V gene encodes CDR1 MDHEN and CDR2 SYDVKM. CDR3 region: CASILVNSPLHY.

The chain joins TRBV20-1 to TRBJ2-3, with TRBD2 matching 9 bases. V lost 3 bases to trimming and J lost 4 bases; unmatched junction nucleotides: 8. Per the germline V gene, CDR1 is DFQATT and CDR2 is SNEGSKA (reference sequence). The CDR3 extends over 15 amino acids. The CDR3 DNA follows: TGCAGTGCTAGCATCCTAGCGGGACTCGCAGATACGCAGTATTTT. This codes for CSASILAGLADTQYF.

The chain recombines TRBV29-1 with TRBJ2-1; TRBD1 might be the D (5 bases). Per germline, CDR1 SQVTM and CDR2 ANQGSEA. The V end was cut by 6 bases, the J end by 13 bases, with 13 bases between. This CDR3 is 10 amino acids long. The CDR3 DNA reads TGCAGCGTGGGGCACAATGGACAGTTCTTC. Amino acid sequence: CSVGHNGQFF.

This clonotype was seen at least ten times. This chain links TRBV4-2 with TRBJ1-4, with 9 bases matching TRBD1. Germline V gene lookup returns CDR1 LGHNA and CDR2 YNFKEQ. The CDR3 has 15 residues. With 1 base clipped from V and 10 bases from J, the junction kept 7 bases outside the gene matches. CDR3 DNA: TGTGCCAGCAGCCAAGCGGGACAGGGAGGTGGAAAACTGTTTTTT. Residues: CASSQAGQGGGKLFF.

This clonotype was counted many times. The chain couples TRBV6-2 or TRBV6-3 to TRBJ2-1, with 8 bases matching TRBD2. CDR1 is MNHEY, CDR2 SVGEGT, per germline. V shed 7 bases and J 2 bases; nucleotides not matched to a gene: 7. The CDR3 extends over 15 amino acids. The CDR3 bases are TGTGCCAGCACCAAAGCGGGAGTGGCCTACAATGAGCAGTTCTTC. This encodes CASTKAGVAYNEQFF.

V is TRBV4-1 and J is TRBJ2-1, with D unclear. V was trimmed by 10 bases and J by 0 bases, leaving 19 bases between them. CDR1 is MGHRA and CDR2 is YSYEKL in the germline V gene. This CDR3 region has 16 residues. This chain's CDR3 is CAISYTGRSSYNEQFF. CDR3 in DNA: TGCGCCATCTCCTACACCGGACGGAGCTCCTACAATGAGCAGTTCTTC.

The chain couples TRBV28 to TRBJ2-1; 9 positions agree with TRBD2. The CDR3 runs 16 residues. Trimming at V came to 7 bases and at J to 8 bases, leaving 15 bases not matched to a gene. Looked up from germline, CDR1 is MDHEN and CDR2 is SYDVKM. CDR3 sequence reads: CASTTFSGSGIYEQFF. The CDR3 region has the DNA TGTGCCAGCACCACGTTTAGCGGGAGTGGAATCTATGAGCAGTTCTTC. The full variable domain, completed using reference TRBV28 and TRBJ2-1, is DVKVTQSSRYLVKRTGEKVFLECVQDMDHENMFWYRQDPGLGLRLIYFSYDVKMKEKGDIPEGYSVSREKKERFSLILESASTNQTSMYLCASTTFSGSGIYEQFFGPGTRLTVL.

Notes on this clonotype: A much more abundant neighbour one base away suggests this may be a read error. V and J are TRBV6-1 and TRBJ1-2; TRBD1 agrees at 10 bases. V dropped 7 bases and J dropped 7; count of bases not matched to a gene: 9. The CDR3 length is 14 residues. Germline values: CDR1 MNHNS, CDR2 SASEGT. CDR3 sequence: CASNTTGTGAGYTF. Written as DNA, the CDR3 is TGTGCCAGCAATACTACCGGGACAGGGGCTGGCTACACCTTC.

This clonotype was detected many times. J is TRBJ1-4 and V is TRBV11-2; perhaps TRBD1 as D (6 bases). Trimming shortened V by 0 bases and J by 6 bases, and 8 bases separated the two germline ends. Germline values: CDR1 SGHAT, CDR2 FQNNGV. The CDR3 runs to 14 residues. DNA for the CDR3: TGTGCCAGCAGCTTAGAGGGGGCTGATGAAAAACTGTTTTTT. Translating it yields CASSLEGADEKLFF.

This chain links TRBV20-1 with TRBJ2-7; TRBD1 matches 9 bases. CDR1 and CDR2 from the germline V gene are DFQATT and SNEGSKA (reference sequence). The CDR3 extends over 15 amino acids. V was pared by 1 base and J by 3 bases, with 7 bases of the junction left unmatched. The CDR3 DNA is TGCAGTGCTAGAGGGACCAGGACAGGGGACTACGAGCAGTACTTC. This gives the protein CSARGTRTGDYEQYF.